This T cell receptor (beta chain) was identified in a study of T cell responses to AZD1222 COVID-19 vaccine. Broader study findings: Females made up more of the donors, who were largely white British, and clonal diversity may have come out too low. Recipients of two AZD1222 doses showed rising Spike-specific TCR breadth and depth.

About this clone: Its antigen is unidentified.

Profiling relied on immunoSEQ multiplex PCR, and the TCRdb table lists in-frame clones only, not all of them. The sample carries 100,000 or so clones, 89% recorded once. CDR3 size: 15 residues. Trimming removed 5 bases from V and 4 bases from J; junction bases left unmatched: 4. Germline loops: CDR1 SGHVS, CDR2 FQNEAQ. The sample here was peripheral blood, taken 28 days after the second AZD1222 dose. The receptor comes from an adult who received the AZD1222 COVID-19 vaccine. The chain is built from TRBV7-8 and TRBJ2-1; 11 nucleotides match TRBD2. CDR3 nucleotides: TGTGCCAGCAGCCAGACTAGCGGGACGTACAATGAGCAGTTCTTC. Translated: CASSQTSGTYNEQFF.